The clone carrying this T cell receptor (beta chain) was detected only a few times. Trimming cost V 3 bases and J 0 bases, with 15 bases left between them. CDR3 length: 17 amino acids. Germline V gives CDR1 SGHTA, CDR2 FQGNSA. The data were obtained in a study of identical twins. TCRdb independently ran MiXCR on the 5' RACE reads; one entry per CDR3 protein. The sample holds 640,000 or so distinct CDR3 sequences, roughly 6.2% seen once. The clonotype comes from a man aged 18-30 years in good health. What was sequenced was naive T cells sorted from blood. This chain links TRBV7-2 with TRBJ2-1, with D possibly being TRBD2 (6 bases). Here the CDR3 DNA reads TGTGCCAGCAGCTTCATTCGGGAGATGAGCTCCTACAATGAGCAGTTCTTC. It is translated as CASSFIREMSSYNEQFF.